Each of the 20 T cell receptor beta chains below was sequenced from the same sample in a study of Tregs in tolerant kidney transplant recipients. Profiling relied on immunoSEQ multiplex PCR, and the TCRdb table lists in-frame clones only, not all of them. The table shows under 90,000 clones, with more than 85% occurring only once. Mixed chimerism was transient after nonmyeloablative marrow transplants from related graft donors. The material sequenced was CD4+ T cells from blood (PBMCs), taken 24 months after the transplant. Every receptor here comes from a human patient who received a combined kidney and bone marrow transplant. Among the T cells, some may be from the graft donor.

This sequence joins TRBV23-1 and TRBJ2-7, with D hard to call. Being an ORF, TRBV23-1 has a function that is uncertain. The CDR3 length is 13 residues. Trimming removed 6 bases from V and 4 bases from J, with 13 bases in between. CDR3 residues: CASSLTVPYEQYF. CDR3 sequence (DNA): TGCGCCAGCAGCCTCACGGTTCCATACGAGCAGTACTTC.

In its sample, this clone was seen a few times. J is TRBJ1-4 and V is TRBV5-1; D is uncertain. V shed 0 bases and J shed 3 bases, with 6 bases lying between them. This CDR3 is built from 14 residues. The germline CDR1 and CDR2 sequences are SGHRS and YFSETQ. The chain's CDR3 is CASSLDSSNEKLFF. CDR3 DNA sequence: TGCGCCAGCAGCTTGGACAGCTCTAATGAAAAACTGTTTTTT.

The V gene is TRBV7-2, the J gene TRBJ1-3; the D is unclear. V lost 1 base and J 1 base, leaving 5 bases between the germline ends. Germline lookup yields CDR1 SGHTA and CDR2 FQGNSA. The length of the CDR3 is 14 residues. CDR3 residues: CASSLVTSGNTIYF. The CDR3, as DNA: TGTGCCAGCAGCTTAGTGACATCTGGAAACACCATATATTTT.

The rearrangement uses TRBV11-2 and TRBJ2-1, with TRBD2 matching over 7 bases. V gave up 0 bases and J gave up 0 bases; unmatched junction bases: 2. Germline values: CDR1 SGHAT, CDR2 FQNNGV. The length of the CDR3 is 16 residues. The CDR3 DNA is TGTGCCAGCAGCTTAGATCTAGCGGCCTCCTACAATGAGCAGTTCTTC. Residues: CASSLDLAASYNEQFF.

This clone was seen only once. This chain uses TRBV6-5 with TRBJ2-5, with unresolved D. The V end was cut by 6 bases, the J end by 0 bases, with 8 bases between. The CDR3 runs to 13 residues. Germline values: CDR1 MNHEY, CDR2 SVGAGI. The CDR3 sequence: CASSLQYQETQYF. The CDR3 coding sequence is TGTGCCAGCAGCTTACAGTACCAAGAGACCCAGTACTTC.

This clone has a handful of counts. Different DNA sequences within this sample yield the same CDR3. The chain has TRBV19 and TRBJ1-6; 9 bases map to TRBD1. Germline V gives CDR1 LNHDA, CDR2 SQIVND (reference sequence). The CDR3 is made up of 16 amino acids. The V gene end was trimmed by 4 bases and the J gene end by 10 bases; junction bases not matched to a gene: 11. The CDR3 region is CASSKGTGKRKSPLHF. CDR3 coding DNA: TGTGCCAGTAGTAAAGGGACAGGGAAGAGAAAATCACCCCTCCACTTT.

This chain joins TRBV18 and TRBJ2-2, with D perhaps TRBD1 (5 bases). Germline CDR1 and CDR2: KGHSH and LQKENI. The CDR3 has 16 amino acids. The V gene lost 1 base and the J gene lost 1 base, with 10 bases spanning the gap. The CDR3 DNA sequence: TGTGCCAGCTCACCACTCCGAGACAGGAACACCGGGGAGCTGTTTTTT. It codes for CASSPLRDRNTGELFF.

The chain has TRBV7-9 and TRBJ2-3, with 9 bases that match TRBD1. The length of the CDR3 is 14 residues. J was trimmed by 5 bases and V by 4 bases; bases with no gene match: 4. The germline CDR1 and CDR2 sequences are SEHNR and FQNEAQ (reference sequence). The CDR3 is CASSSRQGVDTQYF. DNA of the CDR3: TGTGCCAGCAGCTCCCGACAGGGGGTAGATACGCAGTATTTT.

V is TRBV5-1 and J is TRBJ2-1, with TRBD1 as a possible D gene (7 bases). The CDR3 runs 14 residues. Germline CDR1 SGHRS, CDR2 YFSETQ. V dropped 4 bases and J dropped 9 bases, with 17 bases sitting between them. CDR3 bases: TGCGCCAGCAGCATAGACGTCAGGGGGGTTGAGCAGTTCTTC. Its protein product is CASSIDVRGVEQFF.

The V gene is TRBV11-2, the J gene TRBJ1-5; D may be TRBD1 (6 bases). Trimming cost V 5 bases and J 1 base, with 12 bases left between them. The length of the CDR3 is 15 residues. Germline values: CDR1 SGHAT, CDR2 FQNNGV. CDR3 amino acids: CASSPEGVSNQPQHF. The CDR3 bases are TGTGCCAGCAGCCCAGAGGGGGTGAGCAATCAGCCCCAGCATTTT. Variable domain in full (rest from reference TRBV11-2 and TRBJ1-5): EAGVAQSPRYKIIEKRQSVAFWCNPISGHATLYWYQQILGQGPKLLIQFQNNGVVDDSQLPKDRFSAERLKGVDSTLKIQPAKLEDSAVYLCASSPEGVSNQPQHFGDGTRLSIL.

V and J are TRBV4-1 and TRBJ1-1; 9 bases fit TRBD1. The CDR3 runs 16 residues. The J segment lost 5 bases and the V segment lost 7 bases, leaving 14 bases of the junction unmatched. The germline gives CDR1 MGHRA, CDR2 YSYEKL. CDR3 loop: CASKSRTGVGDTEAFF. As DNA, the CDR3 is TGCGCCAGCAAAAGTCGGACAGGGGTGGGTGATACTGAAGCTTTCTTT.

This clone came up a few times. This rearrangement joins TRBV4-1 to TRBJ1-3; possibly TRBD1 for D (5 bases). This CDR3 contains 16 residues. Between the trimmed V and J ends, which lost 4 bases and 3 bases, there was a span of 16 bases. CDR1 and CDR2 from the germline V gene are MGHRA and YSYEKL. The CDR3 DNA follows: TGCGCCAGCAGCCCAAGGTCAGGGAAATATGGAAACACCATATATTTT. It encodes CASSPRSGKYGNTIYF.

The rearrangement uses TRBV5-5 and TRBJ1-3; D not resolved. The CDR3 is 16 amino acids. Trimming removed 4 bases from V and 0 bases from J, with 14 bases in between. Germline assignment: CDR1 SGHKS and CDR2 YYEKEE (reference sequence). The CDR3 DNA reads TGTGCCAGCAGCCTTCGGGGAATCTACTCTGGAAACACCATATATTTT. Its translation: CASSLRGIYSGNTIYF.

This chain joins TRBV25-1 and TRBJ1-6; D is perhaps TRBD1 (6 bases). CDR1 is MGHDK and CDR2 is SYGVNS in the germline V gene. The CDR3 runs to 17 residues. The V end was cut by 1 base, the J end by 8 bases, with 18 bases between. CDR3 in amino acids: CASSEWLDSRGHSPLHF. The CDR3 nucleotides read TGTGCCAGCAGTGAATGGTTGGACAGTAGGGGACATTCACCCCTCCACTTT.

With respect to this clone: At one boundary the junction diverges from the germline segment, which might be a read error. This chain connects TRBV14 to TRBJ2-2, with TRBD1 identical over 10 bases. This CDR3 comprises 18 residues. Looked up from germline, CDR1 is SGHDN and CDR2 is FVKESK. CDR3 DNA sequence: TGTGCCGGCAGCCAGATAGGAAGGACAGGGGGAGAGACCGGGGAGCTGTTTTTT. This gives the protein CAGSQIGRTGGETGELFF.

The rearrangement links TRBV4-2 to TRBJ2-1; D is ambiguous. This CDR3 comprises 13 residues. V lost 1 base to trimming and J lost 4 bases, with 5 bases between them. Germline loops: CDR1 LGHNA, CDR2 YNFKEQ. The chain's CDR3 is CASSQGGYNEQFF. The CDR3 nucleotides are TGTGCCAGCAGCCAAGGCGGATACAATGAGCAGTTCTTC.

The rearrangement uses TRBV19 and TRBJ1-4; 8 nucleotides agree with TRBD1. CDR1 and CDR2 (germline): LNHDA, SQIVND (reference sequence). This CDR3 is built from 14 residues. V was clipped by 4 bases and J by 7 bases; unmatched bases: 5. The CDR3 reads CASSKDRVTEKLFF. In DNA form, the CDR3 reads TGTGCCAGTAGTAAGGACAGGGTTACTGAAAAACTGTTTTTT.

This chain links TRBV19 with TRBJ2-3; D is possibly TRBD2 (6 bases). This CDR3 region has 14 residues. In germline, CDR1 is LNHDA, CDR2 SQIVND (reference sequence). The V end was cut by 5 bases, the J end by 2 bases, with 11 bases between. This chain's CDR3 is CASSRAGNTDTQYF. The CDR3 nucleotides are TGTGCCAGTAGTCGGGCGGGGAACACAGATACGCAGTATTTT.

This chain links TRBV30 with TRBJ2-4, with D possibly matching TRBD2 (6 bases). Germline CDR1 reads GTSNPN; CDR2 reads SVGIG (reference sequence). V lost 4 bases and J 4 bases, leaving 14 bases between the germline ends. There are 14 residues in the CDR3. CDR3 protein: CAWKSSAKKNIQYF. The CDR3 DNA reads TGTGCCTGGAAATCTAGCGCGAAAAAAAACATTCAGTACTTC.

This chain connects TRBV27 to TRBJ2-2; D gene unclear. The CDR3 is 12 residues long. With 3 bases removed from V and 6 bases from J, the gap between germline ends came to 5 bases. Germline values: CDR1 MNHEY, CDR2 SMNVEV (reference sequence). CDR3 loop: CASSFRAGELFF. CDR3 DNA sequence: TGTGCCAGCAGTTTCCGCGCCGGGGAGCTGTTTTTT.